This passage covers 32 T cell receptor beta chains from one sample sequenced in a study of T cells in localized non-small cell lung cancer (dated by TCRdb to about 2020). Libraries were prepared through the immunoSEQ multiplex PCR assay. TCRdb took over this immuneACCESS table, retaining in-frame rearrangements with V and J assigned. Such tables are incomplete; in checked studies, under half of the missing clones stem from an unresolved V gene, and the remainder is unexplained. This sample gives 35,000 to 50,000 clones in total; 75% to 85% of them show up just once. About 32% of the sample belongs to the ten largest clones. Material: PBMCs, obtained before any cancer treatment. The receptors were sampled from a woman aged 35-70 years with stage II squamous cell lung carcinoma.

V usage is TRBV7-9 and J usage is TRBJ2-5, with 9 bases identical to TRBD2. The better agreement between TRBJ2-7 and the DNA end casts doubt on the J call. The germline gives CDR1 SEHNR, CDR2 FQNEAQ (reference sequence). The CDR3 consists of 13 residues. The CDR3 spells CASSGTSSYEQYF. The CDR3 DNA reads TGTGCCAGCAGCGGGACTAGCAGCTACGAGCAGTACTTC.

A single count supports this clone. This rearrangement joins TRBV19 to TRBJ2-7, with D possibly TRBD2 on 5 matching bases. This CDR3 contains 15 residues. Germline CDR1 reads LNHDA; CDR2 reads SQIVND (reference sequence). V lost 1 base and J lost 0, with 10 bases in between. CDR3 amino acids: CASSIAQRSSYEQYF. CDR3 DNA sequence: TGTGCCAGTAGTATAGCCCAGCGGAGCTCCTACGAGCAGTACTTC.

The chain uses TRBV5-1 and TRBJ1-4; D possibly corresponds to TRBD1 (5 bases). V lost 4 bases to trimming and J lost 4 bases, with 17 bases between them. CDR1 is SGHRS and CDR2 is YFSETQ in the germline V gene. The CDR3 consists of 16 residues. The CDR3 sequence is CASSLTTGGFNEKLFF. Here the CDR3 DNA reads TGCGCCAGCAGCCTCACGACGGGGGGATTTAATGAAAAACTGTTTTTT.

This clone was detected only once. This chain connects TRBV29-1 to TRBJ1-1, with unresolved D. Germline CDR1 reads SQVTM; CDR2 reads ANQGSEA. The CDR3 is 11 amino acids. Trimming pared 3 bases from V and 8 bases from J, leaving 10 bases between. The CDR3 nucleotides read TGCAGCGTTGATGCGACCCTAGAAGCTTTCTTT. It yields the protein CSVDATLEAFF.

The chain links TRBV10-3 to TRBJ2-1; D possibly corresponds to TRBD1 (6 bases). The V gene's germline CDR1 is ENHRY and CDR2 SYGVKD. The CDR3 is made up of 12 amino acids. V was trimmed by 7 bases and J by 5 bases, leaving 9 bases between them. As DNA, the CDR3 is TGTGCCATCAAGGACAGAAACAATGAGCAGTTCTTC. It encodes CAIKDRNNEQFF.

This clone was counted ten times or more. The chain links TRBV10-3 to TRBJ1-1; possible D gene TRBD1, 6 bases. The ends were cut back, 6 bases at V and 7 bases at J, with 9 bases in the middle. CDR3 length: 11 amino acids. Germline CDR1 and CDR2: ENHRY and SYGVKD. DNA of the CDR3: TGTGCCATCAGCCAGGGGAATGAAGCTTTCTTT. Protein sequence: CAISQGNEAFF.

J is TRBJ2-7 and V is TRBV19, with D perhaps matching TRBD1 (6 bases). CDR3 length: 16 residues. The germline V gene has CDR1 LNHDA and CDR2 SQIVND (reference sequence). The V gene lost 3 bases and the J gene lost 0 bases, with 15 bases spanning the gap. In DNA form, the CDR3 reads TGTGCCAGTAGTATTAACTTGGGGGCGTACTCCTACGAGCAGTACTTC. Translating gives CASSINLGAYSYEQYF.

The chain uses TRBV28 and TRBJ1-5, with D maybe TRBD1 (6 bases). CDR1 is MDHEN and CDR2 is SYDVKM in the germline V gene. With 7 bases removed from V and 4 bases from J, the gap between germline ends came to 14 bases. CDR3 length: 14 residues. The CDR3 spells CASNRGGANQPQHF. CDR3 nucleotides: TGTGCCAGCAACCGAGGGGGAGCGAATCAGCCCCAGCATTTT.

CDR3 DNA sequence: TGTGCCAGTAGCGAGACAGGGACGGGGGCAGATACGCAGTATTTT. The encoded protein is CASSETGTGADTQYF. This chain uses TRBV19 with TRBJ2-3; TRBD1 is a possible D gene (7 bases). Between the trimmed V and J ends, which lost 6 bases and 4 bases, there was a span of 17 bases. Germline V CDR1 and CDR2: LNHDA, SQIVND (reference sequence). CDR3 size: 15 residues. The full variable domain, rest sourced from reference TRBV19 and TRBJ2-3, is DGGITQSPKYLFRKEGQNVTLSCEQNLNHDAMYWYRQDPGQGLRLIYYSQIVNDFQKGDIAEGYSVSREKKESFPLTVTSAQKNPTAFYLCASSETGTGADTQYFGPGTRLTVL.

This clone appeared a few times. The chain is built from TRBV2 and TRBJ1-2; possibly TRBD1 for D (5 bases). This CDR3 contains 15 residues. CDR1 and CDR2 from the germline V gene are SNHLY and FYNNEI. The V gene lost 5 bases and the J gene lost 7 bases, with 20 bases spanning the gap. This chain's CDR3 is CASSTVREQGPGYTF. CDR3 bases: TGTGCCAGCAGTACTGTCCGGGAGCAGGGCCCTGGCTACACCTTC.

This chain connects TRBV7-2 to TRBJ2-4; 7 nucleotides align to TRBD1. V gave up 3 bases and J gave up 6 bases; unmatched junction bases: 14. Germline V gene data show CDR1 as SGHTA and CDR2 as FQGNSA. CDR3 length: 17 amino acids. CDR3 loop: CASSFSSEGGGLNIQYF. CDR3 sequence (DNA): TGTGCCAGCAGCTTTAGTAGCGAAGGGGGCGGCTTAAACATTCAGTACTTC.

The genes are TRBV5-1 and TRBJ2-2, with TRBD1 matching over 7 bases. J was trimmed by 5 bases and V by 4 bases; bases with no gene match: 8. Germline V gives CDR1 SGHRS, CDR2 YFSETQ. This CDR3 is 15 amino acids long. CDR3 sequence reads: CASSHGTENTGELFF. DNA for the CDR3: TGCGCCAGCAGCCACGGGACAGAGAATACCGGGGAGCTGTTTTTT. Full variable domain (missing parts from reference TRBV5-1 and TRBJ2-2): KAGVTQTPRYLIKTRGQQVTLSCSPISGHRSVSWYQQTPGQGLQFLFEYFSETQRNKGNFPGRFSGRQFSNSRSEMNVSTLELGDSALYLCASSHGTENTGELFFGEGSRLTVL.

This sequence joins TRBV4-2 and TRBJ1-2; D possibly corresponds to TRBD1 (6 bases). The CDR3 loop spans 17 amino acids. V lost 0 bases to trimming and J lost 7 bases, with 21 bases between them. CDR1 is LGHNA, CDR2 YNFKEQ, per germline. CDR3 coding DNA: TGTGCCAGCAGCCAAGATAATTCGGGGGGCGCGTTAACTGGCTACACCTTC. Residues: CASSQDNSGGALTGYTF.

The CDR3 bases are TGTGCCAGCAGGGGACAGAATAGCAATCAGCCCCAGCATTTT. Translating gives CASRGQNSNQPQHF. This chain uses TRBV27 with TRBJ1-5, with 7 bases aligning to TRBD1. V lost 6 bases, J lost 0 bases, and 2 bases stayed unmatched. Germline loops: CDR1 MNHEY, CDR2 SMNVEV (reference sequence). This CDR3 is 14 amino acids long.

The gene calls are TRBV28 and TRBJ1-3, with a tentative D call TRBD1 (6 bases). CDR1 is MDHEN, CDR2 SYDVKM, per germline. V gave up 6 bases and J gave up 4 bases, with 16 bases separating them. The CDR3 covers 15 residues. The CDR3 DNA follows: TGTGCCAGCAGGGAGGACAGAGTAGGAGGAAACACCATATATTTT. Translated: CASREDRVGGNTIYF.

The gene calls are TRBV2 and TRBJ2-7; the D gene could be TRBD1 or TRBD2 (5 bases each). From germline, CDR1 is SNHLY and CDR2 FYNNEI. V lost 8 bases to trimming and J lost 3 bases, with 14 bases between them. The CDR3 runs to 13 residues. CDR3 DNA: TGTGCCAGCCGCAGGGACGGAGGCTACGAGCAGTACTTC. Translating gives CASRRDGGYEQYF.

This rearrangement joins TRBV5-6 to TRBJ2-7; D is ambiguous. This CDR3 region has 14 residues. Trimming took 0 bases from V and 1 from J, leaving 8 bases between them. Germline CDR1 reads SGHDT; CDR2 reads YYEEEE. CDR3 DNA sequence: TGTGCCAGCAGCTTGGGGCGCCAGTCCTACGAGCAGTACGTC. Its protein product is CASSLGRQSYEQYV.

The V and J genes are TRBV28 and TRBJ2-2, with 9 bases matching TRBD1. V dropped 2 bases and J dropped 4; count of bases not matched to a gene: 2. Germline CDR1 MDHEN, CDR2 SYDVKM. This CDR3 contains 15 residues. The CDR3 bases are TGTGCCAGCAGTTTAGGGACAGGGCTCACCGGGGAGCTGTTTTTT. Translation gives CASSLGTGLTGELFF.

V is TRBV6-1 and J is TRBJ2-3, with 7 bases matching TRBD1. The CDR3 runs to 15 residues. Germline-derived CDR1 and CDR2 are MNHNS and SASEGT. Losses at the gene ends were 7 bases for V and 6 bases for J; bases not matched to a gene: 13. CDR3 sequence reads: CASIKRQGDRDTQYF. CDR3 in DNA: TGTGCCAGCATCAAAAGGCAGGGGGATCGGGATACGCAGTATTTT.

This sequence joins TRBV11-2 and TRBJ2-5; D gene unclear. Trimming removed 4 bases at V and 0 bases at J, with 9 bases between. This CDR3 region has 14 residues. CDR1 and CDR2 from the germline V gene are SGHAT and FQNNGV. CDR3 DNA: TGTGCCAGCAGCTGGACGCCGGACCAAGAGACCCAGTACTTC. It encodes CASSWTPDQETQYF.

The gene calls are TRBV18 and TRBJ1-3; D is unclear. Per the germline V gene, CDR1 is KGHSH and CDR2 is LQKENI. The CDR3 covers 15 residues. V dropped 1 base and J dropped 0 bases, with 7 bases sitting between them. The CDR3 spells CASSPRERSGNTIYF. CDR3 nucleotide sequence: TGTGCCAGCTCACCACGGGAGCGCTCTGGAAACACCATATATTTT.

Only a few counts were recorded for this clone. V usage is TRBV7-2 and J usage is TRBJ2-1; D assignment may be TRBD1 or TRBD2 (5 bases each). V shed 6 bases and J shed 0 bases, with 12 bases lying between them. The CDR3 sequence is 15 residues long. Germline CDR1 is SGHTA and CDR2 is FQGNSA. This chain's CDR3 is CASRTPGSSYNEQFF. The CDR3 coding sequence is TGTGCCAGCAGGACCCCAGGGAGCTCCTACAATGAGCAGTTCTTC.

The chain links TRBV5-1 to TRBJ2-7; D gene ambiguous. The V and J ends lost 1 base and 2 bases respectively, with 10 bases between them. The CDR3 is 14 residues long. CDR1 and CDR2 (germline): SGHRS, YFSETQ. In nucleotides, the CDR3 is TGCGCCAGCAGCTTGTCGGGTCCACCCTACGAGCAGTACTTC. Protein: CASSLSGPPYEQYF.

The gene calls are TRBV19 and TRBJ2-1; D is uncertain. This CDR3 is built from 12 residues. Germline V lookup: CDR1 LNHDA, CDR2 SQIVND (reference sequence). Trimming took 8 bases from V and 6 from J, leaving 11 bases between them. The CDR3 here is CASDGRTNEQFF. DNA for the CDR3: TGTGCCAGTGACGGCAGGACCAATGAGCAGTTCTTC.

The chain couples TRBV4-3 to TRBJ2-7; possibly TRBD1 or TRBD2 for D (5 bases each). CDR1 and CDR2 (germline): LGHNA, YSLEER. The germline V and J ends were trimmed by 0 bases and 2 bases, with 14 bases remaining between them. This CDR3 spans 16 amino acids. The CDR3 region is CASSQEAAGYAYEQYF. CDR3 sequence (DNA): TGCGCCAGCAGCCAAGAAGCGGCAGGGTATGCCTACGAGCAGTACTTC.

CDR3 DNA sequence: TGTGCCATCAGCCAAAGACTAGCGCCGAACACCGGGGAGCTGTTTTTT. It codes for CAISQRLAPNTGELFF. The chain couples TRBV10-3 to TRBJ2-2; 8 bases are shared with TRBD2. The CDR3 totals 16 residues. Germline V gene data show CDR1 as ENHRY and CDR2 as SYGVKD. The V segment lost 6 bases and the J segment 0 bases; nucleotides outside the gene matches: 6.

V usage is TRBV7-9 and J usage is TRBJ2-2, with D uncertain. Germline V gene data show CDR1 as SEHNR and CDR2 as FQNEAQ (reference sequence). CDR3 length: 15 residues. V lost 2 bases to trimming and J lost 6 bases, with 13 bases between them. The CDR3 here is CASSLMPIVAGELFF. CDR3 nucleotide sequence: TGTGCCAGCAGCTTAATGCCTATAGTCGCCGGGGAGCTGTTTTTT.

This clone was detected ten times or more. V and J are TRBV7-9 and TRBJ2-3, with 7 bases fitting TRBD1. Germline CDR1 reads SEHNR; CDR2 reads FQNEAQ (reference sequence). The CDR3 length is 16 residues. V was clipped by 5 bases and J by 3 bases; unmatched bases: 11. The CDR3 region is CASSLPGQQLTDTQYF. The DNA for the CDR3 is TGTGCCAGCAGCCTGCCGGGACAGCAACTAACAGATACGCAGTATTTT.

This clone has a count of ten or more. This chain joins TRBV11-3 and TRBJ2-2; D unresolved. This CDR3 has 14 amino acids. V dropped 3 bases and J dropped 4 bases, with 9 bases sitting between them. Looked up from germline, CDR1 is SGHNT and CDR2 is YENEEA. The CDR3 protein is CASSLFGTTGELFF. CDR3 nucleotides: TGTGCCAGCAGCTTGTTTGGAACCACCGGGGAGCTGTTTTTT.

The V call is TRBV4-3, the J call TRBJ2-3; no definite D call. V lost 0 bases and J lost 3, with 4 bases in between. This CDR3 region has 13 residues. Germline CDR1 is LGHNA and CDR2 is YSLEER. CDR3: CASSQDKTDTQYF. The CDR3 DNA follows: TGCGCCAGCAGCCAAGATAAGACAGATACGCAGTATTTT.

The CDR3 here is CASSLQPGADTQYF. The CDR3 DNA reads as TGTGCCAGTAGTTTACAGCCGGGGGCAGATACGCAGTATTTT. J is TRBJ2-3 and V is TRBV19, with D possibly TRBD2 on 6 matching bases. Per germline, CDR1 LNHDA and CDR2 SQIVND (reference sequence). V gave up 5 bases and J gave up 4 bases, with 13 bases separating them. This CDR3 is 14 amino acids long.

This chain joins TRBV18 and TRBJ2-3, with 8 bases that match TRBD2. CDR1 is KGHSH and CDR2 is LQKENI in the germline V gene. With V trimmed by 3 bases and J by 6 bases, 8 bases remained unmatched. The CDR3 consists of 15 residues. The DNA for the CDR3 is TGTGCCAGCTCACCGCCGGGACTAGTGAAGGATACGCAGTATTTT. Protein product: CASSPPGLVKDTQYF.